A selection of T cell receptor beta chains follows, all from one sample in a study of blood T cell repertoires in COVID-19. Produced via immunoSEQ multiplex PCR; TCRdb's table is partial and in-frame only. The table lists roughly 230,000 clones, more than 65% of them singletons. The specimen sequenced was PBMCs or T cells enriched from blood (not recorded which). These receptors were collected from a man aged 50 to 60 who had recovered from COVID-19. The CDR3 runs from the conserved cysteine through the conserved F or W. Fields, in order: clone size, D gene, J gene, V gene, CDR3 protein, CDR3 DNA. The D gene is left open where the match is weak. Clone size is given for some rows only: seen once, a few or many times, or a class if the clone is expanded.

>.|TRBD1|TRBJ1-1|TRBV24-1
CATSDETGGLGEAFF
TGTGCCACCAGTGACGAGACAGGGGGCCTGGGTGAAGCTTTCTTT
>.|.|TRBJ2-5|TRBV18
CASSPGRVVETQYF
TGTGCCAGCTCACCAGGCAGGGTTGTGGAGACCCAGTACTTC
>.|.|TRBJ2-5|TRBV5-4
CASSVQGRQETQYF
TGTGCCAGCAGCGTACAGGGTCGGCAAGAGACCCAGTACTTC
>.|TRBD2|TRBJ2-3|TRBV5-6
CATATGTGGTQYF
TGTGCCACCGCGACGGGGACGGGGGGTACGCAGTATTTT
>.|TRBD1|TRBJ1-5|TRBV29-1
CSARQGPNQPQHF
TGCAGCGCTCGACAGGGCCCAAATCAGCCCCAGCATTTT
>.|TRBD1|TRBJ1-3|TRBV10-2
CASKGTDLSGNTIYF
TGCGCCAGCAAAGGGACAGACCTCTCTGGAAACACCATATATTTT
>once|.|TRBJ1-1|TRBV14
CASSQDLGLMTVNTEAFF
TGTGCCAGCAGCCAAGATCTTGGCTTAATGACAGTGAACACTGAAGCTTTCTTT
>.|.|TRBJ2-4|TRBV18
CASSPGQGAKNIQYF
TGTGCCAGCTCCCCCGGGCAGGGGGCCAAAAACATTCAGTACTTC
>many|.|TRBJ1-1|TRBV7-9
CASSRGQRGTEAFF
TGTGCCAGCAGCCGAGGACAGCGGGGCACTGAAGCTTTCTTT
>.|.|TRBJ2-7|TRBV7-2
CASSRRGLSSYEQYF
TGTGCCAGCAGCCGCAGGGGTTTAAGCTCCTACGAGCAGTACTTC
>once|.|TRBJ2-2|TRBV9
CASSVGGSSGTGELFF
TGTGCCAGCAGCGTAGGGGGCAGTTCGGGCACCGGGGAGCTGTTTTTT
>.|TRBD2|TRBJ2-1|TRBV5-1
CASTDSGPSSYNEQFF
TGCGCCAGCACCGATAGCGGGCCAAGCTCCTACAATGAGCAGTTCTTC
>.|TRBD1|TRBJ2-1|TRBV18
CASSPGTVNNEQFF
TGTGCCAGCTCACCCGGGACAGTTAACAATGAGCAGTTCTTC
>.|TRBD2|TRBJ2-1|TRBV5-1
CASSLVGAGVNNEQFF
TGCGCCAGCAGCTTGGTCGGAGCGGGAGTCAACAATGAGCAGTTCTTC
>.|TRBD1|TRBJ2-5|TRBV19
CASSTLTGGVGETQYF
TGTGCCAGTAGTACCCTGACAGGGGGAGTTGGGGAGACCCAGTACTTC
>few|.|TRBJ2-7|TRBV19
CASSPTVNPQGPRVYEQYF
TGTGCCAGTAGTCCGACCGTCAATCCACAGGGCCCAAGGGTGTACGAGCAGTACTTC
>.|.|TRBJ2-7|TRBV7-9
CASSPEYEQYF
TGTGCCAGCAGCCCGGAGTACGAGCAGTACTTC
>.|TRBD1|TRBJ1-6|TRBV27
CASKNDRDGTPLHF
TGTGCCAGCAAAAATGACAGGGACGGGACACCCCTCCACTTT
>.|TRBD2|TRBJ2-3|TRBV7-2
CASSTGTSGRSTDTQYF
TGTGCCAGCAGCACCGGGACTAGCGGGAGAAGCACAGATACGCAGTATTTT
>.|.|TRBJ2-7|TRBV7-9
CASSSRQTIYEQYF
TGTGCCAGCAGCTCGAGACAGACCATCTACGAGCAGTACTTC
>.|.|TRBJ1-5|TRBV7-2
CASSRRAVSNQPQHF
TGTGCCAGCAGCCGGCGGGCGGTTAGCAATCAGCCCCAGCATTTT
>.|.|TRBJ2-5|TRBV18
CASSPPALGETQYF
TGTGCCAGCTCACCACCTGCGTTGGGCGAGACCCAGTACTTC
>.|TRBD2|TRBJ2-3|TRBV5-1
CASSFQRGAGGTDTQYF
TGCGCCAGCAGCTTCCAACGAGGAGCGGGAGGGACAGATACGCAGTATTTT
>.|.|TRBJ1-2|TRBV5-1
CASRRGDNYGYTF
TGCGCCAGCCGTCGGGGGGACAACTATGGCTACACCTTC
>.|.|TRBJ2-1|TRBV5-1
CASSSLGRENEQFF
TGCGCCAGCAGCTCCCTCGGACGGGAAAATGAGCAGTTCTTC
>.|TRBD2|TRBJ2-1|TRBV29-1
CSVESGSWEQFF
TGCAGCGTCGAGAGCGGGAGTTGGGAGCAGTTCTTC
>few|TRBD1|TRBJ1-5|TRBV15
CATSRGTGQPQHF
TGTGCCACCAGCAGGGGGACAGGTCAGCCCCAGCATTTT
>.|.|TRBJ1-3|TRBV4-1
CASSRGGLVTSGNTIYF
TGCGCCAGCAGCCGAGGGGGTTTAGTAACCTCTGGAAACACCATATATTTT
>.|.|TRBJ1-4|TRBV25-1
CASSDLYGRQTNEKLFF
TGTGCCAGCAGTGATCTTTACGGCAGGCAAACTAATGAAAAACTGTTTTTT
>.|TRBD2|TRBJ2-7|TRBV24-1
CATSDSPRVGTSGSSYEQYF
TGTGCCACCAGTGATTCGCCCAGGGTGGGGACTAGCGGGAGCTCCTACGAGCAGTACTTC
>.|TRBD2|TRBJ2-3|TRBV5-5
CASSLATSGDTQYF
TGTGCCAGCAGCTTGGCCACTAGCGGAGATACGCAGTATTTT
>.|.|TRBJ2-5|TRBV12-3/TRBV12-4
CASSFMETQYF
TGTGCCAGCAGTTTTATGGAGACCCAGTACTTC